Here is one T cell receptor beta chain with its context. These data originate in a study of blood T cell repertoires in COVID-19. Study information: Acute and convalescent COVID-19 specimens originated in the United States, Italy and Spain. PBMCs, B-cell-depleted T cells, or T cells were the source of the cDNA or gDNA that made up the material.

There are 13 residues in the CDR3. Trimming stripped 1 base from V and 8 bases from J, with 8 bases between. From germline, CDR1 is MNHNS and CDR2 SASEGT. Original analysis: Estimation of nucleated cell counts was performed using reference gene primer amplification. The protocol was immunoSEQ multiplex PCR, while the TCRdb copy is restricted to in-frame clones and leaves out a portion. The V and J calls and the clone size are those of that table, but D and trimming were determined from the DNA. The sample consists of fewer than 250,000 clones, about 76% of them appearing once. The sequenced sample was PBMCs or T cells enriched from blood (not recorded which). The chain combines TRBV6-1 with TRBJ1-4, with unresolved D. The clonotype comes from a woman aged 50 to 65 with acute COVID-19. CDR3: CASSEDTVEKLFF. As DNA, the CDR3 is TGTGCCAGCAGTGAAGACACCGTAGAAAAACTGTTTTTT.